This TCR beta chain came from a study of blood T cell repertoires in COVID-19. Study-level background: T cells, B-cell-depleted T cells, or PBMCs supplied cDNA or gDNA.

TCRdb keeps only in-frame clones here, not all; method: immunoSEQ multiplex PCR. Here the sample spans hundreds of thousands of clones, around 86% being singletons. The CDR3 has 14 amino acids. Germline CDR1 and CDR2: LGHNT and FRNRAP. V was clipped by 5 bases and J by 2 bases, with 13 bases between them. Material for sequencing was peripheral blood. V usage is TRBV12-5 and J usage is TRBJ2-7, with no clear D. This TCR derives from a human donor in a cohort sampled during active COVID-19. DNA of the CDR3: TGTGCTAGTGGTCCCGAACTTGGTGCCTACGAGCAGTACTTC. This codes for CASGPELGAYEQYF.